This T cell receptor beta chain is from a study of blood T cell repertoires in COVID-19. Study overall: Material from acute and convalescent COVID-19 was sourced from the United States, Italy and Spain. PBMCs, B-cell-depleted T cells, or T cells provided the cDNA or gDNA that made up the material.

Assay used: immunoSEQ multiplex PCR; TCRdb lists only in-frame clones, some missing. The top ten clones hold about 2% of a sample with 130,000 or so clones, 88% of them seen once. V shed 5 bases and J 4 bases; nucleotides not matched to a gene: 2. Germline lookup yields CDR1 SGHVS and CDR2 FNYEAQ. The CDR3 is 15 amino acids. V is TRBV7-6 and J is TRBJ2-1; TRBD2 matches at 13 bases. Sequencing input: peripheral blood. This clonotype was sampled from a man between 65 and 79 years old with active COVID-19. CDR3: CASSPGLAGYNEQFF. Written as DNA, the CDR3 is TGTGCCAGCAGCCCGGGACTAGCGGGATACAATGAGCAGTTCTTC.